These 9 T cell receptor beta chains came from one sample sequenced in a study of technical replicates of blood from several donors. Sequencing was performed with immunoSEQ multiplex PCR; in TCRdb, only in-frame clones are kept and a portion is missing. The table has 60,000 to 80,000 clones, more than 85% seen once. Sequenced: PBMCs. These receptor sequences come from a human donor in good health. Some clones in this sample may be carry-over from other donors' samples.

The rearrangement links TRBV2 to TRBJ2-7, with 7 bases that match TRBD2. Germline V gene sequence: CDR1 SNHLY, CDR2 FYNNEI. Trimming removed 7 bases from V and 2 bases from J; junction bases left unmatched: 11. The CDR3 contains 15 residues. CDR3 sequence: CASTLLAGVTYEQYF. CDR3 nucleotide sequence: TGTGCCAGCACCCTTCTGGCGGGAGTGACCTACGAGCAGTACTTC.

The V call is TRBV7-2, the J call TRBJ2-7; 8 nucleotides agree with TRBD2. V lost 3 bases to trimming and J lost 4 bases; unmatched junction nucleotides: 2. Germline lookup yields CDR1 SGHTA and CDR2 FQGNSA. This CDR3 spans 13 amino acids. Here the CDR3 reads CASSFSGGYEQYF. The DNA for the CDR3 is TGTGCCAGCAGCTTTTCGGGGGGGTACGAGCAGTACTTC.

The chain's CDR3 is CASSPGQGGNNEQFF. In nucleotides, the CDR3 is TGTGCCAGCTCACCGGGACAGGGAGGCAACAATGAGCAGTTCTTC. The J gene is TRBJ2-1, the V gene TRBV18, with 9 nucleotides matching TRBD1. V was clipped by 3 bases and J by 5 bases; unmatched bases: 5. CDR1 is KGHSH and CDR2 is LQKENI in the germline V gene. The CDR3 is 15 amino acids.

This chain connects TRBV9 to TRBJ2-7; TRBD2 matches at 11 bases. Germline V gene sequence: CDR1 SGDLS, CDR2 YYNGEE. J lost 2 bases, V lost 2 bases, and 0 bases had no gene match. The CDR3 covers 14 residues. CDR3 nucleotides: TGTGCCAGCAGCGTTAGCGGGAGGGCCTACGAGCAGTACTTC. Its translation is CASSVSGRAYEQYF.

V is TRBV10-3 and J is TRBJ2-7; 8 bases are shared with TRBD1. This CDR3 is built from 12 residues. Germline V gene sequence: CDR1 ENHRY, CDR2 SYGVKD. The J segment lost 4 bases and the V segment lost 6 bases, leaving 2 bases of the junction unmatched. The CDR3 DNA reads TGTGCCATCAGCCGGACAGGGTACGAGCAGTACTTC. The encoded protein is CAISRTGYEQYF.

The chain combines TRBV6-4 with TRBJ2-1; 7 bases are shared with TRBD2. The CDR3 extends over 16 amino acids. In germline, CDR1 is MRHNA, CDR2 SNTAGT. V lost 0 bases to trimming and J lost 5 bases; unmatched junction nucleotides: 7. The CDR3, as DNA: TGTGCCAGCAGTGACTCGACGCGGGAGTCTCACAATGAGCAGTTCTTC. It encodes CASSDSTRESHNEQFF.

This clone is a singleton in its sample. The CDR3 sequence is CASSLLAGRTDTQYF. The CDR3 DNA follows: TGTGCCAGCAGCTTACTTGCGGGCCGCACAGATACGCAGTATTTT. The chain employs TRBV7-9 and TRBJ2-3, with D possibly being TRBD2 (5 bases). Trimming stripped 2 bases from V and 1 base from J, with 10 bases between. CDR1 and CDR2 from the germline V gene are SEHNR and FQNEAQ (reference sequence). The length of the CDR3 is 15 residues.

The V gene is TRBV7-9, the J gene TRBJ1-1, with D tentatively TRBD1 (5 bases). Germline CDR1 SEHNR, CDR2 FQNEAQ (reference sequence). Trimming took 1 base from V and 7 from J, leaving 16 bases between them. CDR3 length equals 15 residues. CDR3 DNA: TGTGCCAGCAGCTTAGAGTTTGCAGTCGGGGGTGAAGCTTTCTTT. This codes for CASSLEFAVGGEAFF.

The chain employs TRBV5-1 and TRBJ1-6; the D gene is possibly TRBD1 (6 bases). This CDR3 is built from 16 residues. The germline gives CDR1 SGHRS, CDR2 YFSETQ. V lost 0 bases and J lost 9, with 16 bases in between. The CDR3 region has the DNA TGCGCCAGCAGCTTGGATCCAACAGGGAAAAGTTCACCCCTCCACTTT. This gives the protein CASSLDPTGKSSPLHF.